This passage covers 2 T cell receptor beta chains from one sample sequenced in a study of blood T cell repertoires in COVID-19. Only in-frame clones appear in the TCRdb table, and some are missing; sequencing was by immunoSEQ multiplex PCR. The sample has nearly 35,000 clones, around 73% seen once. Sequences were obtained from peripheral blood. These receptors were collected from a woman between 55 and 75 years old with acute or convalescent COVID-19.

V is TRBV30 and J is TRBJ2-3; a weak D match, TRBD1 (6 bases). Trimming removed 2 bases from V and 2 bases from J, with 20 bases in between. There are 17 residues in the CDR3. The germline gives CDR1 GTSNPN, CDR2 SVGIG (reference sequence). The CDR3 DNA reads TGTGCCTGGAGTCCCCCCCGGGTCAGGGGTTTCACAGATACGCAGTATTTT. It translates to CAWSPPRVRGFTDTQYF.

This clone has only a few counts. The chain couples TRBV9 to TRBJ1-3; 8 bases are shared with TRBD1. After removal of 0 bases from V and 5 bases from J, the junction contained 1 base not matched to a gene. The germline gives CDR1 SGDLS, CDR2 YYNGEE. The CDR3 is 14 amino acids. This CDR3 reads CASSVDRGRNTIYF. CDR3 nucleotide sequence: TGTGCCAGCAGCGTAGACAGGGGGAGAAACACCATATATTTT.